This T cell receptor (beta chain) was retrieved from a study of neurological immune-mediated disorders. Findings of the study overall: In HTLV-1-associated myelopathy, TCR clonal expansion was greatest, whereas multiple sclerosis had the least, falling below healthy controls. A possible signature was seen in one related-CDR3 cluster, into which phylogenetic grouping placed the repertoires of 18 of 34 multiple sclerosis patients.

The team produced cDNA through 5'RACE using 10-nucleotide random UMIs. From the 5' RACE reads, TCRdb called clonotypes with MiXCR, one entry per CDR3 protein. Of 45,000 or so distinct CDR3 sequences in the sample, less than 4% were seen once. The CDR3 spans 14 residues. Germline V gives CDR1 MNHNS, CDR2 SASEGT. Trimming removed 7 bases from V and 3 bases from J; junction bases left unmatched: 8. Source material was 2 million unsorted PBMCs, stored at -80 °C in RNAlater. Remarks on this clonotype: Its antigen is not identified. A much larger clone lies a single base off, so this may be a read error.

The chain links TRBV6-1 to TRBJ1-2, with TRBD1 matching 7 bases. Source material: PBMCs. This sequence was found in a woman between 45 and 65 years old with multiple sclerosis. CDR3 amino acids: CASKRDRRDYGYTF. The CDR3 nucleotides are TGTGCCAGCAAACGGGACAGACGGGACTATGGCTACACCTTC.